Presented here are 27 T cell receptor beta chains from one specimen sequenced in a study of technical replicates of blood from several donors (dated by TCRdb to about 2017). Libraries came from the immunoSEQ multiplex PCR assay. The table comes from immuneACCESS by way of TCRdb, which keeps in-frame sequences with V and J called. Part of the clones is missing from these tables; in studies checked, under half for an unresolved V gene and the rest for unknown reasons. This sample holds 80,000 to 95,000 clones; 90% to 97% were observed only once. Around 0.37% of the sample belongs to the ten largest clones. Sequenced input: T cells isolated from PBMCs. These receptors were taken from a human donor in good health.

This chain connects TRBV27 to TRBJ2-5, with 12 bases aligning to TRBD2. The CDR3 extends over 17 amino acids. Germline V gene sequence: CDR1 MNHEY, CDR2 SMNVEV (reference sequence). Trimming removed 8 bases from V and 1 base from J; junction bases left unmatched: 11. CDR3 nucleotide sequence: TGTGCCAGCTCCCCAGAACCGGGACTAGCGGGCCAAGAGACCCAGTACTTC. Protein product: CASSPEPGLAGQETQYF.

J is TRBJ1-1 and V is TRBV19; the D is unclear. The V and J ends lost 6 bases and 1 base respectively, with 24 bases between them. From germline, CDR1 is LNHDA and CDR2 SQIVND (reference sequence). The CDR3 extends over 18 amino acids. The CDR3 is CASSSLNGLYKGNTEAFF. The DNA of the CDR3 is TGTGCCAGTAGCTCATTAAACGGGTTATATAAAGGGAACACTGAAGCTTTCTTT.

V gene TRBV2 combines with J gene TRBJ2-1, with 10 bases fitting TRBD2. Germline-derived CDR1 and CDR2 are SNHLY and FYNNEI. J gave up 4 bases and V 2 bases, and 2 bases lay outside the gene matches. The CDR3 spans 15 residues. The CDR3 spells CASSEQLAGYNEQFF. The CDR3 DNA is TGTGCCAGCAGTGAACAACTAGCGGGATACAATGAGCAGTTCTTC. Filled out from reference TRBV2 and TRBJ2-1, the complete variable domain reads EPEVTQTPSHQVTQMGQEVILRCVPISNHLYFYWYRQILGQKVEFLVSFYNNEISEKSEIFDDQFSVERPDGSNFTLKIRSTKLEDSAMYFCASSEQLAGYNEQFFGPGTRLTVL.

This chain connects TRBV18 to TRBJ1-2; 11 bases agree with TRBD1. The CDR3 has 14 residues. CDR1 and CDR2 from the germline V gene are KGHSH and LQKENI. V lost 3 bases and J lost 5; bases outside the gene matches: 2. The CDR3 nucleotides are TGTGCCAGCTCACCGGACAGGGGGCCTTATGGCTACACCTTC. Translated: CASSPDRGPYGYTF.

This chain joins TRBV11-3 and TRBJ2-7, with D maybe TRBD1 (6 bases). The ends were cut back, 4 bases at V and 6 bases at J, with 16 bases in the middle. The CDR3 consists of 14 residues. Looked up from germline, CDR1 is SGHNT and CDR2 is YENEEA. CDR3 residues: CASSSRQDPLEQYF. In nucleotides, the CDR3 is TGTGCCAGCAGCTCCCGACAGGACCCTCTCGAGCAGTACTTC.

V is TRBV7-7 and J is TRBJ2-6; TRBD2 agrees at 7 bases. CDR3 length: 16 residues. The J segment lost 0 bases and the V segment lost 5 bases, leaving 4 bases of the junction unmatched. The germline V gene encodes CDR1 SSHAT and CDR2 FNYEAQ (reference sequence). CDR3: CASSPGRGSGANVLTF. The CDR3 DNA is TGTGCCAGCAGCCCGGGGAGGGGCTCTGGGGCCAACGTCCTGACTTTC. Variable domain in full (rest from reference TRBV7-7 and TRBJ2-6): GAGVSQSPRYKVTKRGQDVTLRCDPISSHATLYWYQQALGQGPEFLTYFNYEAQPDKSGLPSDRFSAERPEGSISTLTIQRTEQRDSAMYRCASSPGRGSGANVLTFGAGSRLTVL.

The genes are TRBV30 and TRBJ2-5; 7 nucleotides match TRBD2. The CDR3 contains 13 residues. V lost 5 bases, J lost 2 bases, and 5 bases stayed unmatched. Germline loops: CDR1 GTSNPN, CDR2 SVGIG (reference sequence). The CDR3 DNA follows: TGTGCCTGGGCGGGACTATCTCAAGAGACCCAGTACTTC. It codes for CAWAGLSQETQYF.

V usage is TRBV28 and J usage is TRBJ2-1, with TRBD2 matching over 11 bases. Germline-derived CDR1 and CDR2 are MDHEN and SYDVKM. The CDR3 runs 16 residues. J lost 8 bases, V lost 4 bases, and 10 bases had no gene match. DNA of the CDR3: TGTGCCAGCAGTTACCCCCCCGTAGCGGGAGGGGATGAGCAGTTCTTC. Translating it yields CASSYPPVAGGDEQFF.

V usage is TRBV7-9 and J usage is TRBJ2-7; D gene ambiguous. Trimming stripped 5 bases from V and 7 bases from J, with 9 bases between. The V gene's germline CDR1 is SEHNR and CDR2 FQNEAQ (reference sequence). The CDR3 spans 11 residues. For the CDR3, the DNA is TGTGCCAGCAGCCGCGAACCTGAGCAGTACTTC. As protein: CASSREPEQYF.

This chain joins TRBV28 and TRBJ2-7; 12 positions agree with TRBD2. Trimming at V came to 4 bases and at J to 4 bases, leaving 5 bases not matched to a gene. The CDR3 spans 15 residues. Germline CDR1 and CDR2: MDHEN and SYDVKM. The CDR3 sequence: CASSSWTSGIYEQYF. The CDR3, as DNA: TGTGCCAGCAGTTCATGGACTAGCGGGATATACGAGCAGTACTTC.

This clone was picked up one time. The chain combines TRBV10-3 with TRBJ2-7, with a tentative D call TRBD1 (6 bases). The CDR3 is made up of 15 amino acids. The V gene lost 3 bases and the J gene lost 0 bases, with 12 bases spanning the gap. Looked up from germline, CDR1 is ENHRY and CDR2 is SYGVKD. CDR3 amino acids: CAISDGQLGSYEQYF. CDR3 coding DNA: TGTGCCATCAGTGATGGACAGTTAGGCTCCTACGAGCAGTACTTC.

In nucleotides, the CDR3 is TGCGCCAGCAGCCAAGTTGGGAGGGGATCGGACAAAAACATTCAGTACTTC. This gives the protein CASSQVGRGSDKNIQYF. The chain has TRBV4-3 and TRBJ2-4, with TRBD2 matching over 7 bases. Germline V lookup: CDR1 LGHNA, CDR2 YSLEER. The length of the CDR3 is 17 residues. Trimming at V came to 1 base and at J to 3 bases, leaving 9 bases not matched to a gene.

The chain employs TRBV9 and TRBJ2-3, with D uncertain. The CDR3 sequence is 13 residues long. Germline loops: CDR1 SGDLS, CDR2 YYNGEE. Trimming took 4 bases from V and 4 from J, leaving 10 bases between them. The chain's CDR3 is CASSPNLADTQYF. The CDR3 nucleotides read TGTGCCAGCAGCCCCAATTTAGCAGATACGCAGTATTTT.

V usage is TRBV7-8 and J usage is TRBJ2-1; maybe TRBD2 (5 bases). Trimming stripped 1 base from V and 15 bases from J, with 10 bases between. Germline V gives CDR1 SGHVS, CDR2 FQNEAQ. The CDR3 covers 11 residues. The CDR3: CASSLDSAGFF. The CDR3 DNA sequence: TGTGCCAGCAGCTTAGACTCTGCGGGGTTCTTC. The whole variable domain, filled in from reference TRBV7-8 and TRBJ2-1, reads GAGVSQSPRYKVAKRGQDVALRCDPISGHVSLFWYQQALGQGPEFLTYFQNEAQLDKSGLPSDRFFAERPEGSVSTLKIQRTQQEDSAVYLCASSLDSAGFFGPGTRLTVL.

The gene calls are TRBV30 and TRBJ2-1, with TRBD2 matching 15 bases. J lost 6 bases, V lost 0 bases, and 6 bases had no gene match. This CDR3 has 17 residues. Per the germline V gene, CDR1 is GTSNPN and CDR2 is SVGIG (reference sequence). The CDR3 bases are TGTGCCTGGAGTGTACTTAGGACTAGCGGGAGGGTCAATGAGCAGTTCTTC. This encodes CAWSVLRTSGRVNEQFF.

This sequence joins TRBV7-3 and TRBJ2-1; tentative D call: TRBD2 (6 bases). V lost 4 bases and J 7 bases, leaving 8 bases between the germline ends. The length of the CDR3 is 12 residues. Germline-derived CDR1 and CDR2 are SGHTA and FQGTGA. In DNA, the CDR3 is TGTGCCAGCAGCTGGGGGACTAATGAGCAGTTCTTC. Protein sequence: CASSWGTNEQFF.

The chain recombines TRBV28 with TRBJ1-1; possibly TRBD1 for D (6 bases). Germline lookup yields CDR1 MDHEN and CDR2 SYDVKM. The CDR3 has 15 amino acids. Trimming shortened V by 5 bases and J by 1 base, and 14 bases separated the two germline ends. This chain's CDR3 is CASSTSGTTNTEAFF. The CDR3 region has the DNA TGTGCCAGCAGTACTTCCGGGACAACGAACACTGAAGCTTTCTTT.

J is TRBJ2-1 and V is TRBV19; D may be TRBD2 (5 bases). The CDR3 loop spans 11 amino acids. Germline V gene lookup returns CDR1 LNHDA and CDR2 SQIVND (reference sequence). Trimming cost V 1 base and J 12 bases, with 7 bases left between them. CDR3 nucleotides: TGTGCCAGTAGTATAGGGGCGGGGCAGTTCTTC. It codes for CASSIGAGQFF.

V and J are TRBV11-3 and TRBJ2-3; unclear D gene. CDR3 length equals 12 residues. V lost 7 bases and J 6 bases, leaving 11 bases between the germline ends. Germline CDR1 SGHNT, CDR2 YENEEA. The CDR3 DNA reads TGTGCCAGCACCCTAGGCGGTGATACGCAGTATTTT. As protein: CASTLGGDTQYF.

V is TRBV5-4 and J is TRBJ2-7, with TRBD1 matching 8 bases. Looked up from germline, CDR1 is SGHNT and CDR2 is YYREEE (reference sequence). The CDR3 consists of 13 residues. The V gene end was trimmed by 2 bases and the J gene end by 7 bases; junction bases not matched to a gene: 5. The DNA of the CDR3 is TGTGCCAGCAGCTTCCAGGGGGCAGGAGAGCAGTACTTC. Its protein is CASSFQGAGEQYF.

The CDR3 spells CASSFTGELFF. DNA of the CDR3: TGTGCCAGCTCTTTCACCGGGGAGCTGTTTTTT. This chain uses TRBV6-5 with TRBJ2-2, with D unresolved. In germline, CDR1 is MNHEY, CDR2 SVGAGI. CDR3 length: 11 residues. The V and J ends lost 8 bases and 4 bases respectively, with 5 bases between them.

V usage is TRBV19 and J usage is TRBJ2-2, with D hard to call. Germline V CDR1 and CDR2: LNHDA, SQIVND (reference sequence). There are 14 residues in the CDR3. The V gene lost 3 bases and the J gene lost 0 bases, with 5 bases spanning the gap. This CDR3 reads CASSISSNTGELFF. In DNA form, the CDR3 reads TGTGCCAGTAGTATTTCTTCGAACACCGGGGAGCTGTTTTTT.

In this sample, this clone turned up once. Mismatch with germline at one junction end may stem from a read error. The chain recombines TRBV28 with TRBJ2-7; 8 bases fit TRBD1. The CDR3 is 15 amino acids. Germline CDR1 MDHEN, CDR2 SYDVKM. The CDR3 nucleotides read TGTGCCAGCAGTCGACCAACAGGGGGTCCCCCTAAACTCCACTTC. Translation: CASSRPTGGPPKLHF.

The count of this clone is one. The chain couples TRBV5-1 to TRBJ1-2, with D perhaps matching TRBD1 (6 bases). Germline lookup yields CDR1 SGHRS and CDR2 YFSETQ. The CDR3 sequence is 16 residues long. V was cut by 0 bases and J by 8 bases, with 20 bases left in between. The CDR3 nucleotides read TGCGCCAGCAGCTTGGATGGGGGCATCAGCCCCTTGGGCTACACCTTC. This encodes CASSLDGGISPLGYTF.

The genes are TRBV7-8 and TRBJ2-1; 9 bases fit TRBD2. Germline values: CDR1 SGHVS, CDR2 FQNEAQ. This CDR3 is built from 14 residues. Trimming removed 1 base from V and 6 bases from J; junction bases left unmatched: 1. In nucleotides, the CDR3 is TGTGCCAGCAGCTTAGGACTAGCGGTCAATGAGCAGTTCTTC. This codes for CASSLGLAVNEQFF.

This clone appeared a single time. The V gene is TRBV27, the J gene TRBJ1-2; a weak D match, TRBD1 (5 bases). CDR3 length: 17 residues. V shed 0 bases and J shed 1 base, with 15 bases lying between them. Germline V CDR1 and CDR2: MNHEY, SMNVEV (reference sequence). This CDR3 reads CASSLSPWGGDNYGYTF. The CDR3 DNA reads TGTGCCAGCAGTTTATCGCCCTGGGGAGGGGATAACTATGGCTACACCTTC.

This sequence joins TRBV5-6 and TRBJ1-2; maybe TRBD1 (6 bases). Trimming removed 4 bases at V and 5 bases at J, with 12 bases between. The CDR3 totals 13 residues. Per the germline V gene, CDR1 is SGHDT and CDR2 is YYEEEE. The CDR3 loop reads CASSVGQLYGYTF. The DNA for the CDR3 is TGTGCCAGCAGCGTAGGACAGTTGTATGGCTACACCTTC.